This entry describes one TCR beta chain. Seattle participants joined during active infection and were tracked over time. These data are taken from a study of blood T cell repertoires in COVID-19. Study as a whole: In each case, the material was cDNA or gDNA derived from T cells, B-cell-depleted T cells, or PBMCs.

The CDR3 covers 14 residues. Germline CDR1 is SGHTA and CDR2 is FQGNSA. The V end was cut by 7 bases, the J end by 10 bases, with 17 bases between. Clones were read by immunoSEQ multiplex PCR, and TCRdb kept only the in-frame ones, dropping some. Of around 60,000 clones listed, roughly two thirds were seen once; the top ten hold approximately 5%. The TCR sequence derives from a woman in her 70s with COVID-19, enrolled during active disease. The J gene is TRBJ1-6, the V gene TRBV7-2; the D is unclear. Sequencing was performed on peripheral blood. This CDR3 is CASTKPLPESPLHF. As DNA, the CDR3 is TGTGCCAGCACCAAACCTCTCCCGGAGTCACCCCTCCACTTT.